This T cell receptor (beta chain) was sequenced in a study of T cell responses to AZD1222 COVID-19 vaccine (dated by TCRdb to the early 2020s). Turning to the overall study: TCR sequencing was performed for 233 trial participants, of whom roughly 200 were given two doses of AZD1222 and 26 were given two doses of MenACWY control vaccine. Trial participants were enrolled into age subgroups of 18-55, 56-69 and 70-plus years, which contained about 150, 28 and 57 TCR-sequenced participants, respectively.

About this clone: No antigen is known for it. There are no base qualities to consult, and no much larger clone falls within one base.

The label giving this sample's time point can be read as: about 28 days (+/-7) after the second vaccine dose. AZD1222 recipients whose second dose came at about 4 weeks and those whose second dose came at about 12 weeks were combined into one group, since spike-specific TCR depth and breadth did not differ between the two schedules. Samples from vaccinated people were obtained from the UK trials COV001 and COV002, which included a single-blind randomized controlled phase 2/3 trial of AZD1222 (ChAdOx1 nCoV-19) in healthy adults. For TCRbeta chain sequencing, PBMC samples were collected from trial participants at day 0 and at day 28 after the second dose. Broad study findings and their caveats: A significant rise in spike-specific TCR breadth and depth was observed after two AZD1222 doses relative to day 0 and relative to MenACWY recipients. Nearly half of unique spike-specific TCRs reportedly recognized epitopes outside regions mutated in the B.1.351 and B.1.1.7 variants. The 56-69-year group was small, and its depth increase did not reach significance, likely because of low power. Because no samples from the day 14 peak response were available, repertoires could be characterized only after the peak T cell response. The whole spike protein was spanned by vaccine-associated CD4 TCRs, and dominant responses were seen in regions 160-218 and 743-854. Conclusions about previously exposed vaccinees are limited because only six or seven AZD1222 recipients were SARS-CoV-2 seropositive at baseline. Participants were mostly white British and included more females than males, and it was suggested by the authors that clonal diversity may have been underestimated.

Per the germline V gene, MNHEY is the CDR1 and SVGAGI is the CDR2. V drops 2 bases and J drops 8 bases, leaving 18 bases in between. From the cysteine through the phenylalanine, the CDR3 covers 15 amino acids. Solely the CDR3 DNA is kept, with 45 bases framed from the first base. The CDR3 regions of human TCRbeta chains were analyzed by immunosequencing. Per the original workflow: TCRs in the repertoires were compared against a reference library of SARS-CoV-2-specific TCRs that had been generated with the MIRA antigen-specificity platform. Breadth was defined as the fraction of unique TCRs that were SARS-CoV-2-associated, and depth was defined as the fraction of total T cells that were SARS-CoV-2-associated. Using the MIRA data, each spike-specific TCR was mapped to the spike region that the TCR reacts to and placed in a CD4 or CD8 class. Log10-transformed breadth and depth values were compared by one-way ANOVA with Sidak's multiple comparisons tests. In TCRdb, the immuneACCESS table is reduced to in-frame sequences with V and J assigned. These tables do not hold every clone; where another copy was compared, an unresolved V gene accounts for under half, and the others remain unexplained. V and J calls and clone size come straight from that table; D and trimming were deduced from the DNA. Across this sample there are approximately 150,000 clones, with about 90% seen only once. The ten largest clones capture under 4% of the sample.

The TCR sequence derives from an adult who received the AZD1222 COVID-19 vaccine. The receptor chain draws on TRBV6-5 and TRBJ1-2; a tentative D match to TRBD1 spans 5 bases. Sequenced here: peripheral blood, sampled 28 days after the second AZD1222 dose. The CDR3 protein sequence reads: CASSYVGGRDEGYTF. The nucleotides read TGTGCCAGCAGTTACGTCGGAGGGAGGGACGAGGGCTACACCTTC.